Each of the 15 T cell receptor beta chains below was sequenced from the same sample in a study of CD8+ T cells in alopecia areata. Extracted RNA was reverse transcribed into cDNA, the sequencing template. The repertoire was sequenced with immunoSEQ multiplex PCR; TCRdb's copy has only in-frame clones and lacks some. This table has about 130,000 clones, around three fifths appearing once. Sequenced here: CD4+ T cells sorted from blood, sampled at week 0. Every receptor here comes from a human donor with alopecia areata.

The chain has TRBV7-3 and TRBJ2-2; no reliable D call. CDR1 is SGHTA, CDR2 FQGTGA, per germline. The CDR3 loop spans 11 amino acids. Trimming removed 2 bases from V and 6 bases from J, with 1 base in between. In DNA, the CDR3 is TGTGCCAGCAGCTTAGCCGGGGAGCTGTTTTTT. This gives the protein CASSLAGELFF.

The J gene is TRBJ1-4, the V gene TRBV7-9; TRBD1 agrees at 7 bases. The V and J ends lost 3 bases and 7 bases, in that order; junction bases with no gene match: 5. CDR1 and CDR2 from the germline V gene are SEHNR and FQNEAQ (reference sequence). This CDR3 has 14 amino acids. The CDR3 sequence is CASSLIQGFEKLFF. CDR3 in DNA: TGTGCCAGCAGCTTGATACAGGGGTTTGAAAAACTGTTTTTT. The whole variable domain, filled in from reference TRBV7-9 and TRBJ1-4, reads DTGVSQNPRHKITKRGQNVTFRCDPISEHNRLYWYRQTLGQGPEFLTYFQNEAQLEKSRLLSDRFSAERPKGSFSTLEIQRTEQGDSAMYLCASSLIQGFEKLFFGSGTQLSVL.

The chain joins TRBV5-4 to TRBJ1-1; tentatively, D is TRBD1 (5 bases). Trimming stripped 5 bases from V and 5 bases from J, with 16 bases between. The CDR3 extends over 14 amino acids. Per germline, CDR1 SGHNT and CDR2 YYREEE (reference sequence). For the CDR3, the DNA is TGTGCCAGCAGACCGGGGAGGGCAGGGACTGAAGCTTTCTTT. Translated: CASRPGRAGTEAFF.

This clone was detected only a few times. The rearrangement joins TRBV7-9 to TRBJ1-6; 8 bases are shared with TRBD1. The CDR3 totals 16 residues. The germline gives CDR1 SEHNR, CDR2 FQNEAQ (reference sequence). J lost 0 bases, V lost 2 bases, and 0 bases had no gene match. The CDR3 reads CASSLTGGSYNSPLHF. The CDR3 DNA reads TGTGCCAGCAGCTTAACAGGGGGCTCCTATAATTCACCCCTCCACTTT. The full variable domain, its missing parts supplied by reference TRBV7-9 and TRBJ1-6, is DTGVSQNPRHKITKRGQNVTFRCDPISEHNRLYWYRQTLGQGPEFLTYFQNEAQLEKSRLLSDRFSAERPKGSFSTLEIQRTEQGDSAMYLCASSLTGGSYNSPLHFGNGTRLTVT.

This clone turned up a few times. This chain joins TRBV7-2 and TRBJ2-5; perhaps TRBD2 as D (5 bases). The CDR3 totals 14 residues. Germline V lookup: CDR1 SGHTA, CDR2 FQGNSA. V was clipped by 2 bases and J by 5 bases, with 12 bases between them. CDR3 nucleotides: TGTGCCAGCAGCTTACGGCTAGCTGGTGAGACCCAGTACTTC. Translated: CASSLRLAGETQYF.

The chain recombines TRBV7-9 with TRBJ2-2; 7 bases fit TRBD2. The CDR3 consists of 17 residues. The V gene's germline CDR1 is SEHNR and CDR2 FQNEAQ (reference sequence). With 5 bases clipped from V and 3 bases from J, the junction kept 12 bases outside the gene matches. CDR3: CASSRAETSSYTGELFF. CDR3 nucleotides: TGTGCCAGCAGCCGAGCCGAGACTAGCTCCTACACCGGGGAGCTGTTTTTT.

The chain employs TRBV4-1 and TRBJ2-1, with 11 bases that match TRBD2. Germline V lookup: CDR1 MGHRA, CDR2 YSYEKL. J was trimmed by 4 bases and V by 1 base; bases with no gene match: 3. This CDR3 contains 16 residues. The CDR3 reads CASSQGLAGLYNEQFF. The CDR3 DNA is TGCGCCAGCAGCCAAGGACTAGCGGGACTATACAATGAGCAGTTCTTC.

This clone was counted a few times. The J gene is TRBJ1-1, the V gene TRBV7-2; D is perhaps TRBD1 (6 bases). The V end lost 4 bases, the J end lost 7 bases, and 16 bases lay between the germline ends. CDR1 is SGHTA and CDR2 is FQGNSA in the germline V gene. This CDR3 spans 14 amino acids. In DNA, the CDR3 is TGTGCCAGCAGCTCCCGCCGGGACACCCTTGAAGCTTTCTTT. It codes for CASSSRRDTLEAFF.

The rearrangement links TRBV4-3 to TRBJ2-3; D is possibly TRBD1 or TRBD2 (5 bases each). Trimming took off 1 base at V and 14 bases at J, with 16 bases between the two ends. CDR1 is LGHNA, CDR2 YSLEER, per germline. The CDR3 loop spans 13 amino acids. The CDR3 DNA reads as TGCGCCAGCAGCCAAGGGTCGCCGGGACGCACGTATTTT. Its protein product is CASSQGSPGRTYF.

The genes are TRBV2 and TRBJ1-2; a possible D gene is TRBD1 (6 bases). The CDR3 spans 14 residues. Germline CDR1 SNHLY, CDR2 FYNNEI. V gave up 4 bases and J gave up 0 bases, with 9 bases separating them. Here the CDR3 reads CASSVAGANYGYTF. Written as DNA, the CDR3 is TGTGCCAGCAGTGTAGCAGGGGCTAACTATGGCTACACCTTC. The variable domain in full, with the rest retrieved from reference TRBV2 and TRBJ1-2, is EPEVTQTPSHQVTQMGQEVILRCVPISNHLYFYWYRQILGQKVEFLVSFYNNEISEKSEIFDDQFSVERPDGSNFTLKIRSTKLEDSAMYFCASSVAGANYGYTFGSGTRLTVV.

The V and J genes are TRBV4-1 and TRBJ2-3; 11 bases fit TRBD2. The V gene's germline CDR1 is MGHRA and CDR2 YSYEKL. This CDR3 contains 18 residues. V was clipped by 3 bases and J by 2 bases; unmatched bases: 10. In DNA form, the CDR3 reads TGCGCCAGCAGCCAGACGACTAGCGGGGCCTCATACACAGATACGCAGTATTTT. Its translation is CASSQTTSGASYTDTQYF.

The CDR3 here is CATSRDPIGVQETQYF. The CDR3 nucleotides read TGTGCCACCAGCAGAGACCCCATCGGTGTCCAAGAGACCCAGTACTTC. The rearrangement links TRBV15 to TRBJ2-5; the D is unclear. CDR1 is LNHNV and CDR2 is YYDKDF in the germline V gene (reference sequence). This CDR3 comprises 16 residues. Trimming stripped 0 bases from V and 1 base from J, with 12 bases between.

The chain couples TRBV23-1 to TRBJ2-5, with a tentative D call TRBD2 (6 bases). TRBV23-1 is recorded as an ORF, its role being uncertain. CDR3 length equals 14 residues. V was clipped by 4 bases and J by 2 bases, with 11 bases between them. In DNA, the CDR3 is TGCGCCAGCAGTCGGGCGGGGAAACAAGAGACCCAGTACTTC. Its protein product is CASSRAGKQETQYF.

This clone has a handful of counts. The V call is TRBV29-1, the J call TRBJ1-1; D not certain. The CDR3 has 14 amino acids. Germline assignment: CDR1 SQVTM and CDR2 ANQGSEA. V lost 5 bases, J lost 1 base, and 14 bases lay in between. CDR3 amino acids: CSVSGVTQNTEAFF. CDR3 DNA: TGCAGCGTTTCAGGCGTCACCCAGAACACTGAAGCTTTCTTT.

This chain uses TRBV9 with TRBJ2-1, with 9 bases fitting TRBD1. The CDR3 consists of 16 residues. The trim removed 3 bases at V and 0 bases at J, leaving 4 bases unmatched. Per the germline V gene, CDR1 is SGDLS and CDR2 is YYNGEE. Here the CDR3 DNA reads TGTGCCAGCAGCGCACGGGGACAGGGCTCCTACAATGAGCAGTTCTTC. The encoded protein is CASSARGQGSYNEQFF.